This is a list of T cell receptor beta chains from one sample in a study of beta chain features in type 1 diabetes. Using immunoSEQ multiplex PCR, the repertoire was profiled, and TCRdb retains in-frame clones only, with some absent. The repertoire includes about 160,000 clones, approximately 8.4% of them detected once, and about 0.5% sits in the top ten. Sequencing used central memory CD4+ T cells from blood. These receptors came from a man younger than 30 with type 1 diabetes. The CDR3 runs from the conserved cysteine through the conserved F or W. D genes are given only for firm matches. A row's size may be missing; if present it is once, few, many or a size class.

v_gene	j_gene	d_gene	abundance	CDR3nt	CDR3aa
TRBV29-1	TRBJ1-1	-	many	TGCAGCGTTGATACAGCCGTGGGCACTGAAGCTTTCTTT	CSVDTAVGTEAFF
TRBV25-1	TRBJ2-7	-	few	TGTGCCAGCAGGAGGGAATCCGAGCAGTACTTC	CASRRESEQYF
TRBV2	TRBJ2-2	TRBD2	many	TGTGCCAGCAGTGGGCTAGCGGGAGGAGGGACCGGGGAGCTGTTTTTT	CASSGLAGGGTGELFF
TRBV6-5	TRBJ2-7	TRBD2	few	TGTGCCAGCAGTTTCGGGGGTGCGGGGGGCCAGCAGTACTTC	CASSFGGAGGQQYF
TRBV28	TRBJ2-3	-	-	TGTGCCAGCAGTTTATGGTCCGGGACATCTCTTAGCACAGATACGCAGTATTTT	CASSLWSGTSLSTDTQYF
TRBV11-3	TRBJ2-7	-	few	TGTGCCAGCAGCTTAGGAGCAGGCAGCTCCTACGAGCAGTACTTC	CASSLGAGSSYEQYF
TRBV5-1	TRBJ2-1	TRBD2	few	TGCGCCAGCAGCTGGGCTACTGCGGGGGGGTCGTACAATGAGCAGTTCTTC	CASSWATAGGSYNEQFF
TRBV7-2	TRBJ2-7	-	few	TGTGCCAGCAGCTTAGTCGGCGGCCGCGAGCAGTACTTC	CASSLVGGREQYF
TRBV5-1	TRBJ1-3	-	-	TGTGCCAGCAGCTTGCCAGGAAACACCATATATTTT	CASSLPGNTIYF
TRBV5-1	TRBJ2-2	-	few	TGCGCCAGCAGTTTAACAGGTGCCGGGGAGCTGTTTTTT	CASSLTGAGELFF
TRBV2	TRBJ2-5	TRBD2	many	TGTGCCAGCAGTCCTAGCGGGAGTATGAAGACCCAGTACTTC	CASSPSGSMKTQYF
TRBV7-9	TRBJ2-1	-	few	TGTGCCAGCAGCTTAAGCCAAAACAATGAGCAGTTCTTC	CASSLSQNNEQFF
TRBV4-2	TRBJ1-5	TRBD1	-	TGTGCCAGCAGCCGGGACAGGAGCAATCAGCCCCAGCATTTT	CASSRDRSNQPQHF
TRBV7-9	TRBJ2-5	-	few	TGTGCCAGCGTCAGGGGGGCATCGGAGACCCAGTACTTC	CASVRGASETQYF
TRBV28	TRBJ2-1	-	few	TGTGCCAGCACCGTGACTAGTAGTGGGGTTTATGAGCAGTTCTTC	CASTVTSSGVYEQFF
TRBV27	TRBJ1-3	-	-	TGTGCCAGCCAACAGTTCCTTGGAAACACCATATATTTT	CASQQFLGNTIYF
TRBV10-3	TRBJ2-3	TRBD1	-	TGTGCCATCACTACCGGGACAGGGACTAGCACAGATACGCAGTATTTT	CAITTGTGTSTDTQYF
TRBV7-2	TRBJ1-1	-	few	TGTGCCAGCAGCTTAGCACTGGGAGCCTCCACTGAAGCTTTCTTT	CASSLALGASTEAFF
TRBV4-1	TRBJ2-7	-	-	TGTGCCAGCAGCCGGGACACTTCCTACGAGCAGTACTTC	CASSRDTSYEQYF
TRBV27	TRBJ2-3	TRBD2	-	TGTGCCAGCAGCCTTAGGACTAGCGGGAGGGCGTTACACACAGATACGCAGTATTTT	CASSLRTSGRALHTDTQYF
TRBV11-2	TRBJ2-7	-	-	TGTGCCAGCAGCTTATCTGGACAGTCCAGCGAGCAGTACTTC	CASSLSGQSSEQYF
TRBV6-1	TRBJ2-7	TRBD2	few	TGTGCCAGCAGAGACGGGAGGGGGTACGAGCAGTACTTC	CASRDGRGYEQYF
TRBV6-1	TRBJ2-3	-	-	TGTGCCAGCAGCGAGACTAGAACCACAGATACGCAGTATTTT	CASSETRTTDTQYF
TRBV5-1	TRBJ2-7	TRBD2	few	TGCGCCAGCAGCTTGGGGACCGGGACTATCTACGAGCAGTACTTC	CASSLGTGTIYEQYF
TRBV9	TRBJ2-1	TRBD2	many	TGTGCCAGCAGCGAAGGGGGGGGACTAGCTGACAATGAGCAGTTCTTC	CASSEGGGLADNEQFF
TRBV29-1	TRBJ2-5	TRBD1	-	TGCAGCGTGGACAGGCCCTTCGGGGCCCAGTACTTC	CSVDRPFGAQYF
TRBV9	TRBJ1-1	-	-	TGTGCCAGCAGCGTAGCCAGTCTCGGGACTGAAGCTTTCTTT	CASSVASLGTEAFF
TRBV27	TRBJ1-5	TRBD1	few	TGTGCCAGCAGTTCGGGACAGGGGGCTCAGGGCAATCAGCCCCAGCATTTT	CASSSGQGAQGNQPQHF
TRBV30	TRBJ2-7	TRBD1	few	TGTGCCTGGAGTTTAGGGGGCGCTTACGAGCAGTACTTC	CAWSLGGAYEQYF
TRBV6-1	TRBJ2-3	TRBD2	-	TGTGCCAGCAGTGAATCAGCTAGCGGGAGGGATACGCAGTATTTT	CASSESASGRDTQYF
TRBV28	TRBJ2-1	-	few	TGTGCCAGCAGGCCAGACAGGACGGGGATCCATGAGCAGTTCTTC	CASRPDRTGIHEQFF
TRBV7-2	TRBJ2-7	TRBD2	-	TGTGCCAGCAGCCTTAGCGGGGGGCTATACGAGCAGTACTTC	CASSLSGGLYEQYF
TRBV5-4	TRBJ2-5	TRBD1	-	TGTGCCAGCAGCTTGGTCTCAGGGGGCCGAGAGACCCAGTACTTC	CASSLVSGGRETQYF
TRBV4-3	TRBJ1-6	TRBD1	-	TGCGCCAGCAGCCAAGCCCGGAACCGACAGGGAAATTCACCCCTCCACTTT	CASSQARNRQGNSPLHF
TRBV5-1	TRBJ2-5	-	-	TGCGCCAGCAGCCGTCTAGCCTCACAAGAGACCCAGTACTTC	CASSRLASQETQYF
TRBV5-4	TRBJ2-7	TRBD1	-	TGTGCCAGCAGCTTACAGGGGAGCGGCGAGCAGTACTTC	CASSLQGSGEQYF
TRBV7-9	TRBJ1-1	-	-	TGTGCCAGCAGGTATACAGGAATGAACACTGAAGCTTTCTTT	CASRYTGMNTEAFF
TRBV5-1	TRBJ1-5	TRBD1	-	TGCGCCAGCAGCTTGGGTACAGGGGGAGTATGGCCCCAGCATTTT	CASSLGTGGVWPQHF
TRBV7-2	TRBJ2-7	-	many	TGTGCCAGCAGCTCTACAGGGAACGAGCAGTACTTC	CASSSTGNEQYF
TRBV30	TRBJ1-3	-	few	TGTGCCTGGGAAACAGGGTCGATCTCTGGAAACACCATATATTTT	CAWETGSISGNTIYF
TRBV6-6	TRBJ1-5	-	few	TGTGCCAGCAGTTATGAGGGTTCCCAGCATTTT	CASSYEGSQHF
TRBV11-2	TRBJ2-1	TRBD2	-	TGTGCCAGCAACCAGCGGGGGGATGGAAATGAGCAGTTCTTC	CASNQRGDGNEQFF
TRBV11-2	TRBJ2-5	-	few	TGTGCCAGCAGCCTGACATTACAAGAGACCCAGTACTTC	CASSLTLQETQYF
TRBV6-1	TRBJ2-7	-	few	TGTGCCAGCAGTGGAGGACAGAATCTGGCCTACGAGCAGTACTTC	CASSGGQNLAYEQYF
TRBV14	TRBJ2-2	TRBD1	few	TGTGCCAGCAGCCACCCTCCGGGACAGGGGTTGACCGGGGAGCTGTTTTTT	CASSHPPGQGLTGELFF
TRBV11-2	TRBJ2-7	-	few	TGTGCCAGCAGCTCAGCCAGCCAGGGATTATACGAGCAGTACTTC	CASSSASQGLYEQYF
TRBV6-1	TRBJ1-1	-	-	TGTGCCAGCAGTGAAGGTTCTCTAGTGGCTTTCTTT	CASSEGSLVAFF
TRBV15	TRBJ1-5	TRBD1	few	TGTGCCACCAGCATCGAAACAGGGGAACTGAGGCAGCCCCAGCATTTT	CATSIETGELRQPQHF
TRBV7-9	TRBJ2-2	-	-	TGTGCCAGCAGCTTCCAGGCGAACACCGGGGAGCTGTTTTTT	CASSFQANTGELFF
TRBV6-6	TRBJ1-2	TRBD1	few	TGTGCCAGCAGCAGCGGGACAGGGGGATTTGGCTACACCTTC	CASSSGTGGFGYTF